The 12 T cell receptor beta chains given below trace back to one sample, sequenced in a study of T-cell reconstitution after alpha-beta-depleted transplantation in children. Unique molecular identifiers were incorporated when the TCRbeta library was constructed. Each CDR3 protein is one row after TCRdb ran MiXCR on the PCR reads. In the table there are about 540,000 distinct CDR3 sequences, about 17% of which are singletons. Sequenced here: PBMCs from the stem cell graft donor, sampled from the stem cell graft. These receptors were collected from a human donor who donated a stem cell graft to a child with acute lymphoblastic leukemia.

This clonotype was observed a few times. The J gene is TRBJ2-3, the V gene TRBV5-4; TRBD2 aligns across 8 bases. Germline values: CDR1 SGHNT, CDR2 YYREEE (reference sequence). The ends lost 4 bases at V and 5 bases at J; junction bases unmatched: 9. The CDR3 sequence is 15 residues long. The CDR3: CASSGGGLEEDTQYF. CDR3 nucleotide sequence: TGTGCCAGCAGCGGGGGGGGACTAGAGGAAGATACGCAGTATTTT.

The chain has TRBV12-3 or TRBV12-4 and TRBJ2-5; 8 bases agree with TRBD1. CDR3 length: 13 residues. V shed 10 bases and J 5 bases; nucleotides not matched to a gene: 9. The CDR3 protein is CATERQGSETQYF. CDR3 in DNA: TGTGCCACCGAGAGACAGGGGAGCGAGACCCAGTACTTC.

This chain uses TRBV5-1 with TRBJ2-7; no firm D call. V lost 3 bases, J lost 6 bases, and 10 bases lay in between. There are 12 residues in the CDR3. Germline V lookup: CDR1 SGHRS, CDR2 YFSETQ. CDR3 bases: TGCGCCAGCAGCTACAGTGCTGGCGAGCAGTACTTC. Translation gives CASSYSAGEQYF. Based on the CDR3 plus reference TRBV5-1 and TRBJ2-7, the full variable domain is KAGVTQTPRYLIKTRGQQVTLSCSPISGHRSVSWYQQTPGQGLQFLFEYFSETQRNKGNFPGRFSGRQFSNSRSEMNVSTLELGDSALYLCASSYSAGEQYFGPGTRLTVT.

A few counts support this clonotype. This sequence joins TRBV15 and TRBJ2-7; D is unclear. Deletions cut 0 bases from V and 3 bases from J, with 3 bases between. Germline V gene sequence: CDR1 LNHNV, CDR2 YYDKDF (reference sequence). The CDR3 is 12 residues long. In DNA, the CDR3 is TGTGCCACCAGCAGAGACGACTACGAGCAGTACTTC. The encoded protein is CATSRDDYEQYF.

The CDR3 nucleotides are TGCGCCAGCAGCTCTGGTCTTTCTAGCGGGAGCTTGCATGAGCAGTTCTTC. Amino acids: CASSSGLSSGSLHEQFF. V is TRBV5-1 and J is TRBJ2-1; TRBD2 agrees at 10 bases. The germline V gene has CDR1 SGHRS and CDR2 YFSETQ. The CDR3 has 17 residues. V trimming: 3 bases; J trimming: 8 bases; junction bases outside the gene matches: 14.

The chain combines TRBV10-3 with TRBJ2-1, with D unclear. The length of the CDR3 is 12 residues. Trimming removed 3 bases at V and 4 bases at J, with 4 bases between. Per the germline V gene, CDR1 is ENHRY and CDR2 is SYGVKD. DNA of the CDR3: TGTGCCATCAGTGACCGATACAATGAGCAGTTCTTC. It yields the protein CAISDRYNEQFF.

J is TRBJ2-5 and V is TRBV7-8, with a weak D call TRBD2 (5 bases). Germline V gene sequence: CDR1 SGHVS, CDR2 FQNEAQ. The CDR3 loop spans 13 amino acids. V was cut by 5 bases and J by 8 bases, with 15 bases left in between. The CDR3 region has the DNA TGTGCCAGCAGCCCCGACTCGGGGAGCACCCAGTACTTC. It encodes CASSPDSGSTQYF.

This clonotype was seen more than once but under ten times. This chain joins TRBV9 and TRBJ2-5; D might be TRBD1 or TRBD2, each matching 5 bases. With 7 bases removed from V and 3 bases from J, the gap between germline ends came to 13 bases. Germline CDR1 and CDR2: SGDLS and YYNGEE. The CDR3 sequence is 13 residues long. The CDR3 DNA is TGTGCCAGCCTTGGGGGTCGAGAAGAGACCCAGTACTTC. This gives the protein CASLGGREETQYF.

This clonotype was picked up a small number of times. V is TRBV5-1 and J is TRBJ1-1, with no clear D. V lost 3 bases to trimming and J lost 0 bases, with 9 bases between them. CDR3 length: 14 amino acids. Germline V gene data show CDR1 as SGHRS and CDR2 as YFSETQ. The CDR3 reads CASSSARMNTEAFF. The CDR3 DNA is TGCGCCAGCAGCTCAGCAAGGATGAACACTGAAGCTTTCTTT.

For the CDR3, the DNA is TGTGCCATCAGTGACGGGACTAGCGCGATACAAGAGACCCAGTACTTC. Its translation: CAISDGTSAIQETQYF. The chain recombines TRBV10-3 with TRBJ2-5; TRBD2 aligns across 10 bases. The CDR3 runs to 16 residues. V trimming: 3 bases; J trimming: 2 bases; junction bases outside the gene matches: 6. Germline V gene data show CDR1 as ENHRY and CDR2 as SYGVKD.

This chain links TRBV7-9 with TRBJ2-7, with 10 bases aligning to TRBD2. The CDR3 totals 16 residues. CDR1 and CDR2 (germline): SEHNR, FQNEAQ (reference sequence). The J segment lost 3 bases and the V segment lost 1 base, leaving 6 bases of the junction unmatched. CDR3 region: CASSLGSSGRYYEQYF. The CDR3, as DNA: TGTGCCAGCAGCTTAGGGTCTAGCGGGAGATACTACGAGCAGTACTTC.

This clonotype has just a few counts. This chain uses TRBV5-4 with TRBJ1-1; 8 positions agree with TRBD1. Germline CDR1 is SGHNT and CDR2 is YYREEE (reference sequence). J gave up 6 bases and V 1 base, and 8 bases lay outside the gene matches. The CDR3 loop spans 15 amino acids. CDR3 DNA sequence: TGTGCCAGCAGCTTGCCGGACAGGGCGCTATCTGAAGCTTTCTTT. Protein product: CASSLPDRALSEAFF.